Detailed here is one TCR beta chain. The antigen remains undetermined. All of the isolated RNA was reverse transcribed, so expressed TCRB transcripts were sequenced. Here immunoSEQ multiplex PCR was the method, and the copy in TCRdb shows in-frame clones only, minus some. The repertoire includes tens of thousands of clones, 50% to 75% of them detected once, and 0.25% to 0.35% sits in the top ten. This sample is drawn from a study of beta chain features in type 1 diabetes. The study's findings and limits: In all four CD4+ subsets, TCRB CDR3 length was significantly, moderately reduced in type 1 diabetes.

The sequenced sample consisted of stem cell memory CD4+ T cells from blood. The sequence came from a woman in her 30s with type 1 diabetes.

The CDR3 sequence: CASSLEGRRDVASTKPPGTQYF. For the CDR3, the DNA is TGCGCCAGCAGCTTGGAAGGGCGGCGGGACGTAGCCTCAACAAAACCGCCGGGTACGCAGTATTTT. This chain links TRBV5-1 with TRBJ2-3; perhaps TRBD2 as D (6 bases). Germline values: CDR1 SGHRS, CDR2 YFSETQ. Deletions cut 0 bases from V and 8 bases from J, with 37 bases between. CDR3 size: 22 residues.